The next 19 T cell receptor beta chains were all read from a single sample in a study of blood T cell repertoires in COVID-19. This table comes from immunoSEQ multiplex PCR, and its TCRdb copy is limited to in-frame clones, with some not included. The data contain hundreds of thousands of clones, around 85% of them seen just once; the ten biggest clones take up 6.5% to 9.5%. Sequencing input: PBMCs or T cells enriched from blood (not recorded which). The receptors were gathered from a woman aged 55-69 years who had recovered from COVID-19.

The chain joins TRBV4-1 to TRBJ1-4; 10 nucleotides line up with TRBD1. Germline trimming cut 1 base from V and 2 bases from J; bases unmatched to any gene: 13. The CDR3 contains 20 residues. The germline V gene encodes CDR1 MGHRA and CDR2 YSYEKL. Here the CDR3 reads CASSQVNIGTGAGTNEKLFF. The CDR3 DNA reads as TGCGCCAGCAGCCAAGTTAATATCGGGACAGGGGCCGGCACTAATGAAAAACTGTTTTTT.

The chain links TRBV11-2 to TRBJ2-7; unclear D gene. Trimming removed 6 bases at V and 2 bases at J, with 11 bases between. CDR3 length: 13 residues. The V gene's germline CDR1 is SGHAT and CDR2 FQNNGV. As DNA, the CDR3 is TGTGCCAGCAGTTCGTCCCGGGCCTACGAGCAGTACGTC. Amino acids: CASSSSRAYEQYV.

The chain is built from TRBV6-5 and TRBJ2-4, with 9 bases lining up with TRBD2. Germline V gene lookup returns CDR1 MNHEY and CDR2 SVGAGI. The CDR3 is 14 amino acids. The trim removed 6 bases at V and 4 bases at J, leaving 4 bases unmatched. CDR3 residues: CASRSGGIKNIQYF. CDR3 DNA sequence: TGTGCCAGCAGAAGCGGGGGGATTAAAAACATTCAGTACTTC.

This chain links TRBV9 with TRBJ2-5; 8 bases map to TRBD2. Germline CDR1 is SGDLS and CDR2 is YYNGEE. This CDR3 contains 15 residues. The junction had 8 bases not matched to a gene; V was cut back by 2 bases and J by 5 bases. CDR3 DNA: TGTGCCAGCAGCGTGACGGGGGGGCAGATGGAGACCCAGTACTTC. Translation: CASSVTGGQMETQYF.

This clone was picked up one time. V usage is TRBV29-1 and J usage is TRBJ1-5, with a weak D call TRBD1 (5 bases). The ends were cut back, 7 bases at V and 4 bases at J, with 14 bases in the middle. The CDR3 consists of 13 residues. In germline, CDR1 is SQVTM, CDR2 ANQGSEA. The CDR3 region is CSALEGVNQPQHF. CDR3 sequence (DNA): TGCAGCGCCCTTGAAGGGGTAAATCAGCCCCAGCATTTT. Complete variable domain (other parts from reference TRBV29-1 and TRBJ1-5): SAVISQKPSRDICQRGTSLTIQCQVDSQVTMMFWYRQQPGQSLTLIATANQGSEATYESGFVIDKFPISRPNLTFSTLTVSNMSPEDSSIYLCSALEGVNQPQHFGDGTRLSIL.

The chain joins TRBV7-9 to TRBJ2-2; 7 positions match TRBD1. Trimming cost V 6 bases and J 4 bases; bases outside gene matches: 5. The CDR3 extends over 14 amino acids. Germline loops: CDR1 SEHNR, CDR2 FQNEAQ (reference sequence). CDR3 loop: CASSRQGGTGELFF. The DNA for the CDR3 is TGTGCCAGCAGTCGACAGGGTGGCACCGGGGAGCTGTTTTTT.

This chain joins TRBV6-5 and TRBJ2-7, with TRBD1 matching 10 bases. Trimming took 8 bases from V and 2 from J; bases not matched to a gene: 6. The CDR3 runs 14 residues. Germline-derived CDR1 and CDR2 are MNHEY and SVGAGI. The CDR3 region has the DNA TGTGCCAGCGGGGTCGGGACAGGGGCCTACGAGCAGTACTTC. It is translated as CASGVGTGAYEQYF.

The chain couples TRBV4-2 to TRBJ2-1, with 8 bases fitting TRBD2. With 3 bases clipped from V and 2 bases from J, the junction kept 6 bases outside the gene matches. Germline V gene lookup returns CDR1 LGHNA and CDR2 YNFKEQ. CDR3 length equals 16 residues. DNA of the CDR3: TGTGCCAGCAGCCACATCCCGGGGGGGCCCTACAATGAGCAGTTCTTC. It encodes CASSHIPGGPYNEQFF.

CDR3 loop: CASSIFLGSTMNTEAFF. The DNA for the CDR3 is TGTGCCAGTAGTATATTCCTCGGGAGCACTATGAACACTGAAGCTTTCTTT. The V gene is TRBV19, the J gene TRBJ1-1, with no clear D. V was clipped by 2 bases and J by 0 bases, with 16 bases between them. The CDR3 has 17 amino acids. CDR1 is LNHDA and CDR2 is SQIVND in the germline V gene (reference sequence).

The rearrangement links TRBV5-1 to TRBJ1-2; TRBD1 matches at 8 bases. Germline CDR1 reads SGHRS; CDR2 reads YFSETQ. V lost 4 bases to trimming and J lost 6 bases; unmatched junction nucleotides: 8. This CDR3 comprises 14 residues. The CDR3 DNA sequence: TGCGCCAGCAGCCGAGAACAGGGGGGAGATGGCTACACCTTC. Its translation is CASSREQGGDGYTF.

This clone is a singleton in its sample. The CDR3 sequence is CASSNLYSGNTIYF. The CDR3, as DNA: TGTGCCAGTTCTAACTTATACTCTGGAAACACCATATATTTT. The rearrangement links TRBV19 to TRBJ1-3; D call uncertain. The CDR3 is made up of 14 amino acids. The V and J ends lost 8 bases and 0 bases respectively, with 11 bases between them. The V gene's germline CDR1 is LNHDA and CDR2 SQIVND (reference sequence).

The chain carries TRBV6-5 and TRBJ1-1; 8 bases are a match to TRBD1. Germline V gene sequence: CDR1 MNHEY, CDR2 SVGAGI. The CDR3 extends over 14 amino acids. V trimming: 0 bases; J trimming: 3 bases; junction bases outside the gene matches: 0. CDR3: CASSYSRGHTEAFF. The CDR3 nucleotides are TGTGCCAGCAGTTACTCCAGGGGGCACACTGAAGCTTTCTTT.

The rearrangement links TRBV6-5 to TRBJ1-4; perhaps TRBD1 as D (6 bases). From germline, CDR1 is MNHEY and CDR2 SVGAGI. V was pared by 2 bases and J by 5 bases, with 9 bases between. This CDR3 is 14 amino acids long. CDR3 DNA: TGTGCCAGCAGTTACGGGGGCGGGAATGAAAAACTGTTTTTT. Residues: CASSYGGGNEKLFF.

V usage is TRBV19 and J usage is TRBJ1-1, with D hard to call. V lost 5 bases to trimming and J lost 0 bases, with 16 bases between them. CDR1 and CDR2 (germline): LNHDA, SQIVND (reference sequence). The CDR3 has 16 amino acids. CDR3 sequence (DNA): TGTGCCAGTAGTCCCAGTCCCTGGCAACTGAACACTGAAGCTTTCTTT. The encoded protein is CASSPSPWQLNTEAFF.

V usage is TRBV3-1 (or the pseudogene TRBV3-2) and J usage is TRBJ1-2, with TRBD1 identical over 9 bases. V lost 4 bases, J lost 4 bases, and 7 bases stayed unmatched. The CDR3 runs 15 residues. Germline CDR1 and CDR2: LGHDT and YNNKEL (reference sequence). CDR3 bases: TGTGCCAGCAGCCGCCGGGACAGGGAACTCTATGGCTACACCTTC. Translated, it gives CASSRRDRELYGYTF.

CDR3 protein: CASSGTGRYGYTF. The CDR3 region has the DNA TGTGCCAGCAGTGGGACAGGGAGATATGGCTACACCTTC. The chain combines TRBV12-3 or TRBV12-4 with TRBJ1-2, with 9 bases matching TRBD1. After removal of 5 bases from V and 5 bases from J, the junction contained 3 bases not matched to a gene. This CDR3 spans 13 amino acids.

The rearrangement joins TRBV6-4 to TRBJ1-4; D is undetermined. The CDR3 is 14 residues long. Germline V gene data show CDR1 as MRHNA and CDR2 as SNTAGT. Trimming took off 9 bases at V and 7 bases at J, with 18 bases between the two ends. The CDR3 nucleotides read TGTGCCAGTTACCCCCCCGGGTTTGTTGAAAAACTGTTTTTT. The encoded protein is CASYPPGFVEKLFF.

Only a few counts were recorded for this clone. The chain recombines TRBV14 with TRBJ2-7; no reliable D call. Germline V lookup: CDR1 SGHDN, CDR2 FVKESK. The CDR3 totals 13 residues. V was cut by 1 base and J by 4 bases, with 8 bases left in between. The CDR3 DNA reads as TGTGCCAGCAGCCAAGGACTCCTATACGAGCAGTACTTC. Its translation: CASSQGLLYEQYF.

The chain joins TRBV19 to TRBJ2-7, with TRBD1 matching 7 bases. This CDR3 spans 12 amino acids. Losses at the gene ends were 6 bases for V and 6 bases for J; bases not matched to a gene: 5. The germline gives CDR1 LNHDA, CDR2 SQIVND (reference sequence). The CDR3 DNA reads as TGTGCCAGTAGCACAGGGGTCTTCGAGCAGTACTTC. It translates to CASSTGVFEQYF.